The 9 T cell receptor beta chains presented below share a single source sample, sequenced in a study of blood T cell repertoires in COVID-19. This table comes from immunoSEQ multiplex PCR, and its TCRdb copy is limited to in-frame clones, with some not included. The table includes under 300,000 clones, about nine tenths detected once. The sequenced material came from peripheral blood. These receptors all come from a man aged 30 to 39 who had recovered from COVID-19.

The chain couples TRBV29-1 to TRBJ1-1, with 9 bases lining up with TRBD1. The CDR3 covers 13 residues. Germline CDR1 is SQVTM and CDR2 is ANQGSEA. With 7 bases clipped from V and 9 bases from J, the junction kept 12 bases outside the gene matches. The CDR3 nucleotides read TGCAGCGCCGGAAAACAGGGGGCGGGTAAAGCTTTCTTT. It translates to CSAGKQGAGKAFF.

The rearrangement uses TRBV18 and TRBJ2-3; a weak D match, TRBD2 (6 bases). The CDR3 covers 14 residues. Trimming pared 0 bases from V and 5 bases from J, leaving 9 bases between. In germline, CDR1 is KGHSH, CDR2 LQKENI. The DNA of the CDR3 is TGTGCCAGCTCACCACCGCCCGGGGGAGATACGCAGTATTTT. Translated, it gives CASSPPPGGDTQYF. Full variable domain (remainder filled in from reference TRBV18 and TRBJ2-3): NAGVMQNPRHLVRRRGQEARLRCSPMKGHSHVYWYRQLPEEGLKFMVYLQKENIIDESGMPKERFSAEFPKEGPSILRIQQVVRGDSAAYFCASSPPPGGDTQYFGPGTRLTVL.

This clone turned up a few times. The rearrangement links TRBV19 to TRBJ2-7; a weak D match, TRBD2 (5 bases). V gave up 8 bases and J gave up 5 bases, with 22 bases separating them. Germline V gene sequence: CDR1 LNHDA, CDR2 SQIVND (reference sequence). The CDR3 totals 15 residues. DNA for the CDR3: TGTGCCAGTCGGATGCGCCGGCCCACACTAGACGAGCAGTACTTC. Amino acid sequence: CASRMRRPTLDEQYF.

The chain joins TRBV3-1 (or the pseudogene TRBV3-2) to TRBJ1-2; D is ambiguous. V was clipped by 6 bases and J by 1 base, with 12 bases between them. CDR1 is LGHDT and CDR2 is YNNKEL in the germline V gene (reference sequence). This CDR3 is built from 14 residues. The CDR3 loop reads CASSPISGNYGYTF. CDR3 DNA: TGTGCCAGCAGTCCCATTTCGGGTAACTATGGCTACACCTTC.

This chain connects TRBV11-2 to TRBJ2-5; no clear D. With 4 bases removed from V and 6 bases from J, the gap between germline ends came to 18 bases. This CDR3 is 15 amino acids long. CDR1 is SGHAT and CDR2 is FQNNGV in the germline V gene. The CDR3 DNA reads TGTGCCAGCAGCTCGACCCGCCCGGGTCGAAAGACCCAGTACTTC. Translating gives CASSSTRPGRKTQYF.

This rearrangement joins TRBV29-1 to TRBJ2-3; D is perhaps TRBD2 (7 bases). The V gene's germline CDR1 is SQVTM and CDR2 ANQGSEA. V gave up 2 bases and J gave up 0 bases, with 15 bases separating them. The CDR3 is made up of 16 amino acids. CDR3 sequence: CSVELGGGPSTDTQYF. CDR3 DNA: TGCAGCGTTGAATTGGGCGGGGGCCCTAGCACAGATACGCAGTATTTT.

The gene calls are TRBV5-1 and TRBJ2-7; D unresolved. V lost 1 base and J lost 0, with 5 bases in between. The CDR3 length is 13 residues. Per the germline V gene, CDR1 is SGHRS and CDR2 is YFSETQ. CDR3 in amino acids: CASSLTISYEQYF. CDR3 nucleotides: TGCGCCAGCAGCTTGACTATCTCCTACGAGCAGTACTTC.

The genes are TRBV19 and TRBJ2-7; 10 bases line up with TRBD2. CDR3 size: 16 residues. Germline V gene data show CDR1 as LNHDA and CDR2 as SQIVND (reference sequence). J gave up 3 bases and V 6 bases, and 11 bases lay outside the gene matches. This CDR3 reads CASSASHLAGDYEQYF. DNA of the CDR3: TGTGCCAGTAGCGCCTCCCATCTAGCGGGGGACTACGAGCAGTACTTC. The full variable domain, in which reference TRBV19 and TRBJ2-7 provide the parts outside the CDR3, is DGGITQSPKYLFRKEGQNVTLSCEQNLNHDAMYWYRQDPGQGLRLIYYSQIVNDFQKGDIAEGYSVSREKKESFPLTVTSAQKNPTAFYLCASSASHLAGDYEQYFGPGTRLTVT.

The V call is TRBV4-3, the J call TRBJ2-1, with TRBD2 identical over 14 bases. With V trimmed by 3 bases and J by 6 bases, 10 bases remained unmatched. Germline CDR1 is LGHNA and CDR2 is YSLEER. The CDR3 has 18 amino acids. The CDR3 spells CASSHTTSGGALRNEQFF. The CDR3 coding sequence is TGCGCCAGCAGCCACACGACTAGCGGGGGGGCTTTACGCAATGAGCAGTTCTTC.